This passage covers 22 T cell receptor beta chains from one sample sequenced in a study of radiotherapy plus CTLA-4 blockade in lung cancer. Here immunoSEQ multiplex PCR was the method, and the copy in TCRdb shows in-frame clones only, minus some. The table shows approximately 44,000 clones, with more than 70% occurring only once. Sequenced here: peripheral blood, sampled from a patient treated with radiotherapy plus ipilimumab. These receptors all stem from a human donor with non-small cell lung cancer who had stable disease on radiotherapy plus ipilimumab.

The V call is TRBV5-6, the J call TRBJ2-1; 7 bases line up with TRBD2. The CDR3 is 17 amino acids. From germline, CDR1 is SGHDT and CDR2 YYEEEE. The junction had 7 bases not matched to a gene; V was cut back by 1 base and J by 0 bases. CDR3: CASSLFISGLSYNEQFF. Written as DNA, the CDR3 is TGTGCCAGCAGCTTGTTCATTAGCGGGCTCTCCTACAATGAGCAGTTCTTC.

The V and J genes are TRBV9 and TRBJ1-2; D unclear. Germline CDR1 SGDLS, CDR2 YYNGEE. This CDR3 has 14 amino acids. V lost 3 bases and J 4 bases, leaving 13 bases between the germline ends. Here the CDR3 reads CASSAEGSTYGYTF. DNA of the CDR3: TGTGCCAGCAGCGCTGAGGGCAGTACCTATGGCTACACCTTC.

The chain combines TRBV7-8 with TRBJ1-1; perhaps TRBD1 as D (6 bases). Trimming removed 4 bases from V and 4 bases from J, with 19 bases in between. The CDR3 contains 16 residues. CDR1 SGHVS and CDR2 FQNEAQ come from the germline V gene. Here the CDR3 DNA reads TGTGCCAGCAGCTCCCGGCCAGCAGGGGATGGCACTGAAGCTTTCTTT. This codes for CASSSRPAGDGTEAFF.

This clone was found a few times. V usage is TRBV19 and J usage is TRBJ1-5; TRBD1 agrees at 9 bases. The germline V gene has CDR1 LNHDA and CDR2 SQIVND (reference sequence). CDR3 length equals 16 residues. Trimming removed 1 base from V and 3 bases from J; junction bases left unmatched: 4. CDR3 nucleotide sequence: TGTGCCAGTAGTATAGCCCGGACAGGGGCCAATCAGCCCCAGCATTTT. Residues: CASSIARTGANQPQHF.

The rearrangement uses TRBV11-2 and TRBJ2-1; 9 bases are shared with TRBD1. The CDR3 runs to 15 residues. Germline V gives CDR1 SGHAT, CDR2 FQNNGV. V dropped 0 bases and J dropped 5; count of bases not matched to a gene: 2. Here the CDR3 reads CASSLEQGAHNEQFF. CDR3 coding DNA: TGTGCCAGCAGCTTAGAACAGGGGGCCCACAATGAGCAGTTCTTC.

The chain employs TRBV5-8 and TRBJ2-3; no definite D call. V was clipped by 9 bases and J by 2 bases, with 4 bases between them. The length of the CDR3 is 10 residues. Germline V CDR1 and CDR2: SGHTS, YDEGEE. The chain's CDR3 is CATNTDTQYF. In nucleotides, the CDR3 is TGTGCCACCAACACAGATACGCAGTATTTT. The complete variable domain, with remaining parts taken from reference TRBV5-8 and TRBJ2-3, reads EAGVTQSPTHLIKTRGQQATLRCSPISGHTSVYWYQQALGLGLQFLLWYDEGEERNRGNFPPRFSGRQFPNYSSELNVNALELEDSALYLCATNTDTQYFGPGTRLTVL.

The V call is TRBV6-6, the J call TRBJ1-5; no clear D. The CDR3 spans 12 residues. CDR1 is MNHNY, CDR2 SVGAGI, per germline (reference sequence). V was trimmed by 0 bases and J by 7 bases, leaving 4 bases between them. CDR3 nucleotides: TGTGCCAGCAGTTACTCGCAACAGCCCCAGCATTTT. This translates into CASSYSQQPQHF.

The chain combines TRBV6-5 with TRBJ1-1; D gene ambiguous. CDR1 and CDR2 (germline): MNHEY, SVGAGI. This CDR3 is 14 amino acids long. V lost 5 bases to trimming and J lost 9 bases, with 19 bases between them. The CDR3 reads CASSPASEGSKAFF. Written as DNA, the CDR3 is TGTGCCAGCAGTCCCGCGAGTGAGGGAAGTAAAGCTTTCTTT.

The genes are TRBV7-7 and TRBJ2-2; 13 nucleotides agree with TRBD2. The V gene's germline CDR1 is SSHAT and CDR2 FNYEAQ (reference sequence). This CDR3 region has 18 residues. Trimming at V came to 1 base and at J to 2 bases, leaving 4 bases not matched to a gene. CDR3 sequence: CASSLGLAGGINTGELFF. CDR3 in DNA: TGTGCCAGCAGCTTAGGACTAGCGGGGGGAATAAACACCGGGGAGCTGTTTTTT.

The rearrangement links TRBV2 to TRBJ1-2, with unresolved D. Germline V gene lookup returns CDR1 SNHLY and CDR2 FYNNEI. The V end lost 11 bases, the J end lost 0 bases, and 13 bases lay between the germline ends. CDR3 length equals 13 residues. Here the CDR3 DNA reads TGTGCCGGCAACTACCGATCTAACTATGGCTACACCTTC. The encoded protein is CAGNYRSNYGYTF.

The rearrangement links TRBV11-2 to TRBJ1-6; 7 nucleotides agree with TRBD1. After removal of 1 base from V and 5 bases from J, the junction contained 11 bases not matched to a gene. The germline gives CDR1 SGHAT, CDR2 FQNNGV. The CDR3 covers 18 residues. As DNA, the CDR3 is TGTGCCAGCAGCTTAGGGTTGGGTTTTGGGACAGATAATTCACCCCTCCACTTT. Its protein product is CASSLGLGFGTDNSPLHF.

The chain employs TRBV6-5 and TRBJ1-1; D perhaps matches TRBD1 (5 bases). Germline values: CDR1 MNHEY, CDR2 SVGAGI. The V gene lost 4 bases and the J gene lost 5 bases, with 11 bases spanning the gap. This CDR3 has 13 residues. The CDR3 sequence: CASSFSRETEAFF. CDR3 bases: TGTGCCAGCAGTTTCTCCAGGGAGACTGAAGCTTTCTTT.

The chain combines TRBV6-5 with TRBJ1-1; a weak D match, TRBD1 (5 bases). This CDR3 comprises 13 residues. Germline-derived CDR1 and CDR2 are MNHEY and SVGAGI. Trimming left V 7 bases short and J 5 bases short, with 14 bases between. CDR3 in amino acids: CASTLGAWTEAFF. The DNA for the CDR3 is TGTGCCAGCACCTTAGGGGCTTGGACTGAAGCTTTCTTT.

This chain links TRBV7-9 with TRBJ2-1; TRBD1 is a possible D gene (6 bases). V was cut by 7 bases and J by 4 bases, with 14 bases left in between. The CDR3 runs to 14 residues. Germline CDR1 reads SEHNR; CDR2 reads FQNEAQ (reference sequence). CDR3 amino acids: CASIEDSQYNEQFF. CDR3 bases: TGTGCCAGCATCGAGGACAGCCAGTACAATGAGCAGTTCTTC.

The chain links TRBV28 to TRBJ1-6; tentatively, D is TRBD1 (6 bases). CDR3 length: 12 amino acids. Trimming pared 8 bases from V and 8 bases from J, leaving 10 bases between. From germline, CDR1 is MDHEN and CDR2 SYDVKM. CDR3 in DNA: TGTGCCAGCCTGGAGGGGGATTCACCCCTCCACTTT. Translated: CASLEGDSPLHF.

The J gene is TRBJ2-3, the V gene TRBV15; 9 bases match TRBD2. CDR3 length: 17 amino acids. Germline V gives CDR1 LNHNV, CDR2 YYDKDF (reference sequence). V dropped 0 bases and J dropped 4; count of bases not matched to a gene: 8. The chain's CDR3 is CATSRDKGSGGSDTQYF. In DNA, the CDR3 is TGTGCCACCAGCAGAGATAAGGGCAGCGGGGGGTCAGATACGCAGTATTTT.

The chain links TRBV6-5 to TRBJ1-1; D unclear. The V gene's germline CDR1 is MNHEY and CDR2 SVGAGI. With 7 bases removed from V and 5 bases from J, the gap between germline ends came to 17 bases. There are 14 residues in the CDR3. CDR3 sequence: CASIHKSGGTEAFF. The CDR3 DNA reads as TGTGCCAGCATCCACAAAAGCGGAGGAACTGAAGCTTTCTTT.

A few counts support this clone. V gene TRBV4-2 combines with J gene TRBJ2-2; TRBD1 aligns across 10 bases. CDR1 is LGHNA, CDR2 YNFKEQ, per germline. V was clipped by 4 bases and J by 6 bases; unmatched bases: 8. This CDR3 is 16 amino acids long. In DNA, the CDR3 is TGTGCCAGCAGCCTAAACGACAGGGGGCTTGCCGGGGAGCTGTTTTTT. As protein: CASSLNDRGLAGELFF.

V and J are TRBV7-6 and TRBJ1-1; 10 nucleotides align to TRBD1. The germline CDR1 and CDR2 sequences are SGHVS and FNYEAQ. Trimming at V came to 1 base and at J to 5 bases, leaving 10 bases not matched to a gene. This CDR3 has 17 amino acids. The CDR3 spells CASSLGQGARPGTEAFF. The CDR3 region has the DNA TGTGCCAGCAGCTTAGGACAGGGGGCGCGCCCGGGGACTGAAGCTTTCTTT.

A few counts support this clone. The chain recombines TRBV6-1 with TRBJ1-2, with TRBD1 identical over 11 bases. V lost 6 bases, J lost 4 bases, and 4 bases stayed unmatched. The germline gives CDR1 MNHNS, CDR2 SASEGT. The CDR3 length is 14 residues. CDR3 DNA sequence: TGTGCCAGCAGGGCCGGGACAGGGGGCTATGGCTACACCTTC. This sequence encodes CASRAGTGGYGYTF.

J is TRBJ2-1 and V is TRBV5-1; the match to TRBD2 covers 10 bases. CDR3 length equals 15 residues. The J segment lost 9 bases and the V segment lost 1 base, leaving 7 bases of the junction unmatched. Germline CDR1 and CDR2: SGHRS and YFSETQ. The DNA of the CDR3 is TGCGCCAGCAGCTTGACCCTAGCGGGGGAAATTGAGCAGTTCTTC. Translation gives CASSLTLAGEIEQFF.

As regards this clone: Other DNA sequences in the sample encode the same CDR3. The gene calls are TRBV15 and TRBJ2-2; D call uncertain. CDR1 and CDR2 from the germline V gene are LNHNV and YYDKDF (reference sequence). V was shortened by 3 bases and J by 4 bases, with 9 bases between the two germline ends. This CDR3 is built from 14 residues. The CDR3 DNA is TGTGCCACCAGCAGCCCCAGAGTCACCGGGGAGCTGTTTTTT. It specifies CATSSPRVTGELFF.